This T cell receptor beta chain comes out of a study of CD8+ T cells in alopecia areata. General observations from the study: Normal skin's resident alphabeta T cells are also sequenced in scalp samples. Lesional tissue from the scalp (especially in alopecia totalis/universalis) showed higher clonality than normal scalp.

Notes on this clone: No antigen is known for it.

Peripheral blood samples and lesional scalp punch biopsies were obtained from alopecia areata patients. T lymphocytes (CD4+ and CD8+) were sorted from PBMCs. The sequencing template was cDNA reverse transcribed from extracted RNA. TCRdb keeps only in-frame clones here, not all; method: immunoSEQ multiplex PCR. The data show approximately 89,000 clones, with just over 50% seen just once and just over 5.5% held by the top ten. The V gene's germline CDR1 is LNHDA and CDR2 SQIVND (reference sequence). Losses at the gene ends were 5 bases for V and 3 bases for J; bases not matched to a gene: 6. The CDR3 contains 15 residues.

This chain joins TRBV19 and TRBJ1-1; 10 nucleotides agree with TRBD1. The material sequenced was NKG2D-high CD8+ T cells sorted from blood. The source is a human donor with alopecia areata. The CDR3 protein is CASSWTGGFDTEAFF. CDR3 coding DNA: TGTGCCAGTAGTTGGACAGGGGGATTCGACACTGAAGCTTTCTTT.